This T cell receptor beta chain emerged from a study of Tregs in tolerant kidney transplant recipients. Study observations and caveats: Biological reproducibility was not directly addressed in this study. Activated donor B cell expansion appeared to reveal the most relevant donor-specific TCRbeta repertoire.

CD4+CD25+CD127- Tregs, CD4+CD25- non-Tregs, CD4 and CD8 cells were sorted. An overnight rest at 37°C with about 200 IU/ml IL-2 preceded regulatory T cell sorting from thawed PBMCs. With regard to this clone: The antigen is unknown.

Generated by immunoSEQ multiplex PCR, the TCRdb table keeps only in-frame clones and is missing some. The sample has under 50,000 clones; roughly nine tenths are singletons. This clonotype was sampled from a human donor in good health. Sequenced: Tregs from blood.

CDR3 loop: CAISPGGQDGLNTQYF. The CDR3 nucleotides are TGTGCCATCAGCCCCGGGGGGCAAGACGGTTTAAATACGCAGTATTTT. The J gene is TRBJ2-3, the V gene TRBV10-3; D might be TRBD2 (7 bases). Germline assignment: CDR1 ENHRY and CDR2 SYGVKD. The CDR3 totals 16 residues. V lost 6 bases and J lost 7, with 23 bases in between.